The 14 T cell receptor beta chains below were found in one sample sequenced in a study of CD8 T cells in ankylosing spondylitis. TCRdb re-derived calls from the 5' RACE reads in MiXCR, one entry per CDR3 protein. The sample shows approximately 92,000 distinct CDR3 sequences, 8.5% to 9% of them seen only once. Sequenced: blood, either unsorted or a sorted T cell fraction (not recorded which). Receptors originate from a male donor with ankylosing spondylitis or in good health (not recorded which).

The gene calls are TRBV7-9 and TRBJ2-4; perhaps TRBD1 as D (6 bases). V was pared by 4 bases and J by 5 bases, with 12 bases between. Germline V gene data show CDR1 as SEHNR and CDR2 as FQNEAQ (reference sequence). CDR3 length: 14 amino acids. The CDR3 coding sequence is TGTGCCAGCAGCTCGGACAGAATGGAAAACATTCAGTACTTC. This translates into CASSSDRMENIQYF.

This clonotype has a count of ten or more. The J gene is TRBJ1-4, the V gene TRBV5-1, with D hard to call. The CDR3 is made up of 18 amino acids. With 3 bases removed from V and 0 bases from J, the gap between germline ends came to 18 bases. Germline assignment: CDR1 SGHRS and CDR2 YFSETQ. The CDR3 coding sequence is TGCGCCAGCAGCTCACGACCCGGTTGGGGTTCAACTAATGAAAAACTGTTTTTT. Amino acids: CASSSRPGWGSTNEKLFF.

This clonotype was counted ten times or more. The chain joins TRBV12-3 or TRBV12-4 to TRBJ1-5; weak D call: TRBD1 (6 bases). The CDR3 extends over 14 amino acids. V was pared by 5 bases and J by 4 bases, with 12 bases between. The CDR3 DNA reads TGTGCCAGCAGTGAACAGGGTTGGAATCAGCCCCAGCATTTT. Translating it yields CASSEQGWNQPQHF.

This clonotype was seen a few times. The CDR3 DNA follows: TGTGCCAGCAGCCAAGAGGGGTACAATGAGCAGTTCTTC. Protein: CASSQEGYNEQFF. The V call is TRBV3-1, the J call TRBJ2-1, with no clear D. The CDR3 consists of 13 residues. The V end lost 0 bases, the J end lost 4 bases, and 4 bases lay between the germline ends. Germline CDR1 and CDR2: LGHDT and YNNKEL (reference sequence).

The chain links TRBV6-5 to TRBJ2-1, with 8 bases fitting TRBD1. Germline V CDR1 and CDR2: MNHEY, SVGAGI. Losses at the gene ends were 5 bases for V and 2 bases for J; bases not matched to a gene: 5. The CDR3 is 15 amino acids. The CDR3 here is CASSTDRGTYNEQFF. In nucleotides, the CDR3 is TGTGCCAGCAGTACCGACAGGGGTACCTACAATGAGCAGTTCTTC.

This clonotype was picked up many times. The V and J genes are TRBV28 and TRBJ2-7, with TRBD2 identical over 10 bases. Per the germline V gene, CDR1 is MDHEN and CDR2 is SYDVKM. CDR3 length: 14 amino acids. The V gene end was trimmed by 5 bases and the J gene end by 6 bases; junction bases not matched to a gene: 7. CDR3 region: CASSSPGLAAEQYF. The CDR3 DNA is TGTGCCAGCAGTAGCCCAGGACTAGCGGCCGAGCAGTACTTC.

This clonotype occurred many times. The chain combines TRBV5-1 with TRBJ1-2; a weak D match, TRBD1 (6 bases). Germline CDR1 reads SGHRS; CDR2 reads YFSETQ. The V gene lost 0 bases and the J gene lost 3 bases, with 12 bases spanning the gap. This CDR3 has 15 amino acids. Here the CDR3 reads CASSLAPGVDYGYTF. CDR3 nucleotides: TGCGCCAGCAGCTTGGCTCCAGGGGTGGACTATGGCTACACCTTC. The full variable domain, in which reference TRBV5-1 and TRBJ1-2 provide the parts outside the CDR3, is KAGVTQTPRYLIKTRGQQVTLSCSPISGHRSVSWYQQTPGQGLQFLFEYFSETQRNKGNFPGRFSGRQFSNSRSEMNVSTLELGDSALYLCASSLAPGVDYGYTFGSGTRLTVV.

This clonotype has at least ten counts. A much larger clone lies one base from this, so it may be a read error. The chain is built from TRBV7-6 and TRBJ2-1; D unresolved. Trimming removed 0 bases at V and 6 bases at J, with 3 bases between. CDR3 length: 12 amino acids. Per the germline V gene, CDR1 is SGHVS and CDR2 is FNYEAQ. As DNA, the CDR3 is TGTGCCAGCAGCTTAGCGGTCAATGAGCAGTTCTTC. Protein sequence: CASSLAVNEQFF.

This clonotype was counted once. The junction shows a germline mismatch at one end, possibly a read error. The chain combines TRBV2 with TRBJ2-7; TRBD1 aligns across 11 bases. Germline CDR1 SNHLY, CDR2 FYNNEI. This CDR3 has 15 amino acids. The CDR3 DNA follows: TGTGTCAGCAAAGAACGGACAGGGGGCGAAGACGAGCAGTACTTC. This encodes CVSKERTGGEDEQYF. Full variable domain (missing parts from reference TRBV2 and TRBJ2-7): EPEVTQTPSHQVTQMGQEVILRCVPISNHLYFYWYRQILGQKVEFLVSFYNNEISEKSEIFDDQFSVERPDGSNFTLKIRSTKLEDSAMYFCVSKERTGGEDEQYFGPGTRLTVT.

This clonotype was observed at least ten times. CDR3 loop: CASSPGQGKSYEQYF. The CDR3 nucleotides read TGTGCCAGCAGCCCAGGACAGGGGAAATCCTACGAGCAGTACTTC. The gene calls are TRBV6-1 and TRBJ2-7; 9 nucleotides align to TRBD1. The trim removed 6 bases at V and 1 base at J, leaving 7 bases unmatched. The length of the CDR3 is 15 residues. Germline V lookup: CDR1 MNHNS, CDR2 SASEGT.

Comment on this clonotype: A much larger clone is a single base away; this may be a read error. The V call is TRBV12-3 or TRBV12-4, the J call TRBJ1-4; D may be TRBD1 (6 bases). The CDR3 length is 14 residues. Trimming shortened V by 8 bases and J by 0 bases, and 10 bases separated the two germline ends. CDR3 residues: CASRWGPTNEKLFF. Here the CDR3 DNA reads TGTGCCAGCCGTTGGGGGCCAACTAATGAAAAACTGTTTTTT.

This clonotype was seen a handful of times. The chain employs TRBV6-2 or TRBV6-3 and TRBJ2-1; D is uncertain. This CDR3 spans 16 amino acids. Trimming removed 0 bases from V and 4 bases from J, with 13 bases in between. CDR1 and CDR2 (germline): MNHEY, SVGEGT. The CDR3 sequence: CASSYSTIAAYNEQFF. DNA for the CDR3: TGTGCCAGCAGTTACTCGACAATAGCTGCGTACAATGAGCAGTTCTTC.

In this sample, this clonotype turned up many times. This rearrangement joins TRBV29-1 to TRBJ2-1; D not certain. V shed 5 bases and J shed 0 bases, with 11 bases lying between them. The V gene's germline CDR1 is SQVTM and CDR2 ANQGSEA. The CDR3 covers 14 residues. The CDR3 nucleotides read TGCAGCGTTCCGCATGAGTTCTCCTACAATGAGCAGTTCTTC. Translated: CSVPHEFSYNEQFF.

As for this clonotype: One end of the junction fails to match germline, which may point to a read error. V gene TRBV7-7 combines with J gene TRBJ2-5; D is perhaps TRBD1 (5 bases). The CDR3 is made up of 15 amino acids. Per the germline V gene, CDR1 is SSHAT and CDR2 is FNYEAQ (reference sequence). Here the CDR3 DNA reads TGTGCTAGCAGCTTCCAGGGCCATTCACAAGAGACCCAGTACTTC. Translated: CASSFQGHSQETQYF.